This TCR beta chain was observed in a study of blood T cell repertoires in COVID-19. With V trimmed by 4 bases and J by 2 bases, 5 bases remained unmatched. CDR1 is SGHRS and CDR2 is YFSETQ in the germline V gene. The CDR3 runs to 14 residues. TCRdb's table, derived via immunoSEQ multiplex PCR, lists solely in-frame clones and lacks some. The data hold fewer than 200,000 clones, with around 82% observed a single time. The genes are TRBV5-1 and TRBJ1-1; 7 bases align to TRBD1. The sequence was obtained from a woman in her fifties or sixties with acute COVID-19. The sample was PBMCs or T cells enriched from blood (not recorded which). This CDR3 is CASSQGQINTEAFF. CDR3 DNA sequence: TGCGCCAGCAGCCAGGGACAGATTAACACTGAAGCTTTCTTT.